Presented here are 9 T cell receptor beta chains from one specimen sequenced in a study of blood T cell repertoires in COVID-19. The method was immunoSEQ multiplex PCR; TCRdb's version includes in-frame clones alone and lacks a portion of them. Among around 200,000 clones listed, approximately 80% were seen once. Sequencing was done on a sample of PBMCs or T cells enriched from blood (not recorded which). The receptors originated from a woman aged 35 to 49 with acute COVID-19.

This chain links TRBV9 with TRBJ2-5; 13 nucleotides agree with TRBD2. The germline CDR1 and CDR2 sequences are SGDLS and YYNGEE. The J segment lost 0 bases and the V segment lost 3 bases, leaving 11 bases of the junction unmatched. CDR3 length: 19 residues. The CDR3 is CASSGSPGLAGMYQETQYF. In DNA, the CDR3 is TGTGCCAGCAGCGGATCCCCGGGACTAGCGGGGATGTACCAAGAGACCCAGTACTTC.

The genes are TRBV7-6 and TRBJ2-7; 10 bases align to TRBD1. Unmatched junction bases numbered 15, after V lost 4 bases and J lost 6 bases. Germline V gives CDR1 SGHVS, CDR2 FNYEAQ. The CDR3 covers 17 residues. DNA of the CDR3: TGTGCCAGCAGCTGGGAGGCGGGGACAGGGGTTCCGCTCGAGCAGTACTTC. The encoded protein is CASSWEAGTGVPLEQYF.

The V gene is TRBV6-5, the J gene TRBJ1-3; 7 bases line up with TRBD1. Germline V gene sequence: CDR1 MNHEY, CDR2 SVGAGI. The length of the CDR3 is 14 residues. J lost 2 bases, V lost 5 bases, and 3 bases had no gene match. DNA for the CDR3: TGTGCCAGCAGTAGTGGACAGGCTGGAAACACCATATATTTT. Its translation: CASSSGQAGNTIYF.

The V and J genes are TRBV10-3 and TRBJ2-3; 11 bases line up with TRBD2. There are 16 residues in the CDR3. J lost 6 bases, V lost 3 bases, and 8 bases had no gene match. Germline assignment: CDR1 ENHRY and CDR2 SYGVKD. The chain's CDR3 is CAISEALAGGLDTQYF. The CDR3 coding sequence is TGTGCCATCAGTGAAGCTCTAGCGGGGGGATTGGATACGCAGTATTTT.

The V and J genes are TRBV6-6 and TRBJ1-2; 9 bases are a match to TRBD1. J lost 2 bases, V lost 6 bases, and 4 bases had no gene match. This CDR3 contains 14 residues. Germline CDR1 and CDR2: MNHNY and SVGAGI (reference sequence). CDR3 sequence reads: CASRVGQGNYGYTF. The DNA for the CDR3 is TGTGCCAGCAGAGTTGGACAGGGGAACTATGGCTACACCTTC.

The CDR3 spells CASSQDLLAGSSYEQYF. For the CDR3, the DNA is TGTGCCAGCAGCCAAGATCTCCTAGCGGGGAGCTCCTACGAGCAGTACTTC. The V gene is TRBV3-1 (or the pseudogene TRBV3-2), the J gene TRBJ2-7; 9 nucleotides align to TRBD2. CDR1 LGHDT and CDR2 YNNKEL come from the germline V gene (reference sequence). Losses at the gene ends were 0 bases for V and 0 bases for J; bases not matched to a gene: 6. The CDR3 extends over 17 amino acids.

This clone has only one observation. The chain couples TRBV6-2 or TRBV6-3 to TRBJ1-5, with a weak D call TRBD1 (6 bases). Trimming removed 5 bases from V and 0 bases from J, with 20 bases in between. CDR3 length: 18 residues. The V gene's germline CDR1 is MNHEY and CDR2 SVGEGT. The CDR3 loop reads CASSQGTDIHYSNQPQHF. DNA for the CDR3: TGTGCCAGCAGTCAGGGGACCGATATTCATTATAGCAATCAGCCCCAGCATTTT.

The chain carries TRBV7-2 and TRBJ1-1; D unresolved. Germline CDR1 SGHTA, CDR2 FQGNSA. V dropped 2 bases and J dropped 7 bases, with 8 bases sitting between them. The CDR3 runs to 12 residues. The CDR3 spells CASSLSPFEAFF. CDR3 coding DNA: TGTGCCAGCAGCTTATCCCCTTTTGAAGCTTTCTTT.

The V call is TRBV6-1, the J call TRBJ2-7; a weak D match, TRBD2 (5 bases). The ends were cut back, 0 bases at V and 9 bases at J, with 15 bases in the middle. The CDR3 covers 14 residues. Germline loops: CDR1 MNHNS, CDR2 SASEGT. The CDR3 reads CASSEAPGLSLQYF. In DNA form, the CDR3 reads TGTGCCAGCAGTGAAGCCCCTGGACTCTCACTGCAGTACTTC.